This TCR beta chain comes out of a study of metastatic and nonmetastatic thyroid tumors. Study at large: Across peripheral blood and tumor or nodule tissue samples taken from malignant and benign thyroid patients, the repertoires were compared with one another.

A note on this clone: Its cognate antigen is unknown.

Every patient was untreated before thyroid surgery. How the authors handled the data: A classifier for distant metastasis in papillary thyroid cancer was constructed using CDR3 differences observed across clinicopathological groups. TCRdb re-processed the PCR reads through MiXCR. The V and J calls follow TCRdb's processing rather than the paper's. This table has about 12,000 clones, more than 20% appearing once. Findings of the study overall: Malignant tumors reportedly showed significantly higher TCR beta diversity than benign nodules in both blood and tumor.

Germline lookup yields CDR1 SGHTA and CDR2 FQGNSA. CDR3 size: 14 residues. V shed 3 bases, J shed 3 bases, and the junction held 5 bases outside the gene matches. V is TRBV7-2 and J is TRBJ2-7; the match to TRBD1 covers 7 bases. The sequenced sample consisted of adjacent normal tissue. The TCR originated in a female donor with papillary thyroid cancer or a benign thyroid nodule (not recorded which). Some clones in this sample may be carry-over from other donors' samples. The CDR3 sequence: CASSLTGLGYEQYF. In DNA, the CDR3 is TGTGCCAGCAGCTTGACAGGGTTGGGCTACGAGCAGTACTTC.